This T cell receptor (beta chain) was identified in a study of patients and donors after allogeneic stem cell transplantation. TCRdb recomputed calls from the RT-PCR reads with MiXCR, one row per CDR3 protein. Among over 400,000 distinct CDR3 sequences listed, 16% were seen once. The V and J ends lost 2 bases and 1 base respectively, with 8 bases between them. CDR1 SGHTA and CDR2 FQGNSA come from the germline V gene. The length of the CDR3 is 14 residues. The sample consisted of blood, either unsorted or a sorted T cell fraction (not recorded which). The clonotype originates from a human donor who was either an allogeneic HSCT recipient or a stem cell or donor lymphocyte infusion donor (not recorded which). It is not recorded whose cells these are; they may come from a transplant donor. V and J are TRBV7-2 and TRBJ2-5, with D unclear. The CDR3 loop reads CASSLSGTQETQYF. The CDR3 DNA reads TGTGCCAGCAGCTTATCAGGAACCCAAGAGACCCAGTACTTC.